This TCR beta chain comes out of a study of OX40 agonist ivuxolimab in advanced cancers. Study as a whole: Dose-escalation subjects each had hepatocellular carcinoma, melanoma, renal cell or head and neck cancer. Three patients, one with hepatocellular carcinoma and two with cutaneous melanoma, responded partially.

Profiled with immunoSEQ multiplex PCR; TCRdb holds only in-frame clones, not every one. The sample has about 13,000 clones; approximately 85% are singletons. Trimming shortened V by 2 bases and J by 3 bases, and 10 bases separated the two germline ends. CDR3 length equals 14 residues. Germline V gene data show CDR1 as SEHNR and CDR2 as FQNEAQ (reference sequence). This specimen consisted of CD4+ or CD8+ T cells sorted from blood, obtained in a trial of the OX40 agonist ivuxolimab. The rearrangement links TRBV7-9 to TRBJ2-5, with a weak D call TRBD1 (6 bases). The source of this sequence is an adult with an advanced solid tumor such as melanoma, head and neck, liver or kidney cancer. The CDR3 DNA is TGTGCCAGCAGCTTACCGAACAGGGAAGAGACCCAGTACTTC. It encodes CASSLPNREETQYF. Together with reference TRBV7-9 and TRBJ2-5, the CDR3 gives the full variable domain: DTGVSQNPRHKITKRGQNVTFRCDPISEHNRLYWYRQTLGQGPEFLTYFQNEAQLEKSRLLSDRFSAERPKGSFSTLEIQRTEQGDSAMYLCASSLPNREETQYFGPGTRLLVL.